These 25 T cell receptor beta chains were all obtained from the same sample, sequenced in a study of CD8+ T cells in alopecia areata (dated by TCRdb to the late 2010s). Library creation used the immunoSEQ multiplex PCR assay. RNA was extracted from all samples and reverse transcribed into cDNA as template for TCR sequencing. Here the immuneACCESS table is served through TCRdb, limited to in-frame sequences with V and J called. Missing clones are a known gap in these copies; in checked studies unresolved V genes cover under half, and the rest lacks a known reason. The sample data list around 190,000 clones, and roughly 50% of these were observed just once. The top ten constitute around 5% of the sample. Source material: CD8+ T cells sorted from blood. These receptors all come from a human donor in good health.

The chain carries TRBV5-1 and TRBJ2-1; 9 bases align to TRBD1. Germline CDR1 is SGHRS and CDR2 is YFSETQ. V lost 4 bases and J lost 4; bases outside the gene matches: 6. The CDR3 contains 15 residues. This CDR3 reads CASSRDRALYNEQFF. CDR3 in DNA: TGCGCCAGCAGCAGGGACAGGGCTTTGTACAATGAGCAGTTCTTC.

The chain uses TRBV7-3 and TRBJ2-1, with D hard to call. The germline gives CDR1 SGHTA, CDR2 FQGTGA. V lost 5 bases and J 6 bases, leaving 8 bases between the germline ends. The CDR3 is 12 amino acids. CDR3 nucleotide sequence: TGTGCCAGCAGCCTTGACGGCAATGAGCAGTTCTTC. This translates into CASSLDGNEQFF. The full variable domain, completed using reference TRBV7-3 and TRBJ2-1, is GAGVSQTPSNKVTEKGKYVELRCDPISGHTALYWYRQSLGQGPEFLIYFQGTGAADDSGLPNDRFFAVRPEGSVSTLKIQRTERGDSAVYLCASSLDGNEQFFGPGTRLTVL.

This clone was seen more than once but under ten times. The V gene is TRBV14, the J gene TRBJ2-7; no firm D call. CDR3 length: 12 amino acids. V shed 5 bases and J shed 6 bases, with 11 bases lying between them. CDR1 is SGHDN, CDR2 FVKESK, per germline. For the CDR3, the DNA is TGTGCCAGCAGCTACGAAGGGCGCGAGCAGTACTTC. This translates into CASSYEGREQYF.

V and J are TRBV9 and TRBJ1-1, with 7 bases that match TRBD1. CDR3 size: 15 residues. The ends lost 0 bases at V and 5 bases at J; junction bases unmatched: 7. Germline CDR1 and CDR2: SGDLS and YYNGEE. The CDR3 DNA follows: TGTGCCAGCAGCGTAGACCGGACAGGATCAACTGAAGCTTTCTTT. This sequence encodes CASSVDRTGSTEAFF. Full variable domain (remainder filled in from reference TRBV9 and TRBJ1-1): DSGVTQTPKHLITATGQRVTLRCSPRSGDLSVYWYQQSLDQGLQFLIQYYNGEERAKGNILERFSAQQFPDLHSELNLSSLELGDSALYFCASSVDRTGSTEAFFGQGTRLTVV.

The CDR3 here is CASSHSGGSYNEQFF. The CDR3 DNA reads as TGTGCCAGCAGTCACAGCGGGGGAAGCTACAATGAGCAGTTCTTC. The genes are TRBV27 and TRBJ2-1; 8 bases align to TRBD2. The CDR3 length is 15 residues. Trimming at V came to 5 bases and at J to 3 bases, leaving 6 bases not matched to a gene. Germline V lookup: CDR1 MNHEY, CDR2 SMNVEV (reference sequence).

This chain uses TRBV30 with TRBJ1-1; D not certain. Germline V gene lookup returns CDR1 GTSNPN and CDR2 SVGIG (reference sequence). Deletions cut 0 bases from V and 3 bases from J, with 5 bases between. The CDR3 spans 12 residues. DNA of the CDR3: TGTGCCTGGAGTGTGACCTACACTGAAGCTTTCTTT. Translated: CAWSVTYTEAFF.

This clone was counted between two and nine times. This CDR3 is CASSSTGQGPVVYGYTF. CDR3 in DNA: TGTGCCAGCAGCTCGACGGGACAGGGGCCAGTGGTCTATGGCTACACCTTC. This chain uses TRBV7-9 with TRBJ1-2, with 10 bases fitting TRBD1. V was clipped by 4 bases and J by 4 bases; unmatched bases: 12. The CDR3 loop spans 17 amino acids. Germline CDR1 is SEHNR and CDR2 is FQNEAQ (reference sequence).

This clone has more than one count but fewer than ten. The chain joins TRBV4-1 to TRBJ2-1; no clear D. Between the trimmed V and J ends, which lost 3 bases and 12 bases, there was a span of 18 bases. The CDR3 sequence is 14 residues long. Looked up from germline, CDR1 is MGHRA and CDR2 is YSYEKL. The CDR3 region has the DNA TGCGCCAGCAGCCAGACAATAATCGGACCCGGGCAGTTCTTC. Its protein product is CASSQTIIGPGQFF.

The CDR3, as DNA: TGTGCCTGGGGGGACAGCCTGGGAGATACGCAGTATTTT. Translating it yields CAWGDSLGDTQYF. This sequence joins TRBV30 and TRBJ2-3; TRBD1 matches 7 bases. Germline V gene data show CDR1 as GTSNPN and CDR2 as SVGIG (reference sequence). Unmatched junction bases numbered 7, after V lost 5 bases and J lost 5 bases. The CDR3 loop spans 13 amino acids.

The chain is built from TRBV7-9 and TRBJ1-2, with 12 bases aligning to TRBD1. V shed 5 bases, J shed 3 bases, and the junction held 7 bases outside the gene matches. Germline V lookup: CDR1 SEHNR, CDR2 FQNEAQ (reference sequence). The CDR3 runs to 16 residues. In nucleotides, the CDR3 is TGTGCCAGCAGCCCAGGAGGGACAGGGGGCGACTATGGCTACACCTTC. Its translation is CASSPGGTGGDYGYTF.

The table lists this clone with a few counts. The gene calls are TRBV10-3 and TRBJ2-7; D assignment may be TRBD1 or TRBD2 (5 bases each). This CDR3 has 11 residues. V gave up 5 bases and J gave up 5 bases, with 7 bases separating them. From germline, CDR1 is ENHRY and CDR2 SYGVKD. The CDR3 loop reads CAISLGDEQYF. The CDR3 DNA follows: TGTGCCATCAGTCTGGGGGACGAGCAGTACTTC.

The V gene is TRBV6-1, the J gene TRBJ2-7, with D perhaps TRBD1 (6 bases). Germline CDR1 is MNHNS and CDR2 is SASEGT. This CDR3 spans 13 amino acids. The germline V and J ends were trimmed by 2 bases and 4 bases, with 9 bases remaining between them. The DNA of the CDR3 is TGTGCCAGCAGTGAAAGGGGACAATACGAGCAGTACTTC. Its translation is CASSERGQYEQYF.

J is TRBJ2-5 and V is TRBV15; D not certain. The CDR3 loop spans 14 amino acids. CDR1 is LNHNV and CDR2 is YYDKDF in the germline V gene (reference sequence). V lost 0 bases to trimming and J lost 1 base, with 6 bases between them. The chain's CDR3 is CATSREGFQETQYF. Here the CDR3 DNA reads TGTGCCACCAGCAGAGAGGGTTTCCAAGAGACCCAGTACTTC.

This clone was recorded a few times. The chain recombines TRBV14 with TRBJ2-4; the D is unclear. In germline, CDR1 is SGHDN, CDR2 FVKESK. Trimming pared 2 bases from V and 0 bases from J, leaving 8 bases between. The CDR3 is made up of 15 amino acids. The CDR3 DNA reads as TGTGCCAGCAGCCAACCAACCGAAGCCAAAAACATTCAGTACTTC. Protein: CASSQPTEAKNIQYF. Full variable domain (remainder filled in from reference TRBV14 and TRBJ2-4): EAGVTQFPSHSVIEKGQTVTLRCDPISGHDNLYWYRRVMGKEIKFLLHFVKESKQDESGMPNNRFLAERTGGTYSTLKVQPAELEDSGVYFCASSQPTEAKNIQYFGAGTRLSVL.

The rearrangement joins TRBV27 to TRBJ2-1; D call uncertain. The CDR3 consists of 14 residues. In germline, CDR1 is MNHEY, CDR2 SMNVEV (reference sequence). Trimming removed 3 bases from V and 0 bases from J, with 6 bases in between. In DNA, the CDR3 is TGTGCCAGCAGTTTCGGCAGCTCCTACAATGAGCAGTTCTTC. This gives the protein CASSFGSSYNEQFF.

This chain uses TRBV14 with TRBJ2-7; no reliable D call. The CDR3 runs to 13 residues. The germline gives CDR1 SGHDN, CDR2 FVKESK. Trimming removed 3 bases at V and 4 bases at J, with 10 bases between. The CDR3 here is CASSQLLHYEQYF. The CDR3 nucleotides are TGTGCCAGCAGCCAGCTTCTACATTACGAGCAGTACTTC.

This chain joins TRBV2 and TRBJ1-4; D is perhaps TRBD1 (5 bases). The germline V and J ends were trimmed by 8 bases and 5 bases, with 15 bases remaining between them. Germline V gene lookup returns CDR1 SNHLY and CDR2 FYNNEI. CDR3 length: 14 residues. The chain's CDR3 is CASADGTENEKLFF. CDR3 in DNA: TGTGCCAGCGCAGACGGGACCGAGAATGAAAAACTGTTTTTT.

The chain carries TRBV9 and TRBJ2-5; possibly TRBD1 for D (6 bases). Germline-derived CDR1 and CDR2 are SGDLS and YYNGEE. The CDR3 is 13 residues long. Trimming left V 3 bases short and J 1 base short, with 7 bases between. This CDR3 is CASSADSQETQYF. In DNA form, the CDR3 reads TGTGCCAGCAGCGCGGACAGCCAAGAGACCCAGTACTTC.

This chain joins TRBV25-1 and TRBJ2-5; a possible D gene is TRBD1 (5 bases). Trimming shortened V by 4 bases and J by 5 bases, and 5 bases separated the two germline ends. Per germline, CDR1 MGHDK and CDR2 SYGVNS. The CDR3 sequence is 11 residues long. The chain's CDR3 is CASSAGETQYF. In DNA, the CDR3 is TGTGCCAGCAGTGCAGGGGAGACCCAGTACTTC.

Only a few counts were recorded for this clone. This sample includes further DNA sequences coding for the same CDR3. The V and J genes are TRBV7-9 and TRBJ1-6; no clear D. The CDR3 has 11 amino acids. Trimming removed 5 bases at V and 10 bases at J, with 6 bases between. Germline values: CDR1 SEHNR, CDR2 FQNEAQ (reference sequence). The CDR3 protein is CASSLDSPLHF. CDR3 in DNA: TGTGCCAGCAGCCTCGACTCACCCCTCCACTTT. Drawing the rest from reference TRBV7-9 and TRBJ1-6, the complete variable domain is DTGVSQNPRHKITKRGQNVTFRCDPISEHNRLYWYRQTLGQGPEFLTYFQNEAQLEKSRLLSDRFSAERPKGSFSTLEIQRTEQGDSAMYLCASSLDSPLHFGNGTRLTVT.

This clone has more than one count but fewer than ten. The rearrangement uses TRBV6-1 and TRBJ1-2, with D unclear. V lost 2 bases, J lost 6 bases, and 16 bases lay in between. Germline CDR1 is MNHNS and CDR2 is SASEGT. The CDR3 totals 15 residues. In DNA, the CDR3 is TGTGCCAGCAGTGAATCCCAGGTTGAAGGGCATGGCTACACCTTC. It is translated as CASSESQVEGHGYTF.

The sample holds many counts of this clone. The chain joins TRBV9 to TRBJ1-5; TRBD1 is a possible D gene (6 bases). Trimming pared 3 bases from V and 0 bases from J, leaving 10 bases between. Per the germline V gene, CDR1 is SGDLS and CDR2 is YYNGEE. CDR3 size: 15 residues. For the CDR3, the DNA is TGTGCCAGCAGCGATGGACAGCTTAGCAATCAGCCCCAGCATTTT. Protein sequence: CASSDGQLSNQPQHF.

This clone occurred a few times. The J gene is TRBJ2-2, the V gene TRBV28; D uncertain. The CDR3 is 14 residues long. Germline-derived CDR1 and CDR2 are MDHEN and SYDVKM. V lost 2 bases and J 1 base, leaving 5 bases between the germline ends. In DNA form, the CDR3 reads TGTGCCAGCAGTTTAGCAGTGAACACCGGGGAGCTGTTTTTT. Translated, it gives CASSLAVNTGELFF.

This clone was seen a single time. The chain employs TRBV15 and TRBJ2-3; 8 bases are shared with TRBD2. V was pared by 0 bases and J by 6 bases, with 8 bases of the junction left unmatched. This CDR3 has 16 residues. CDR1 and CDR2 (germline): LNHNV, YYDKDF (reference sequence). In DNA form, the CDR3 reads TGTGCCACCAGCAGAGATCGGGGGGGAGACGCGGATACGCAGTATTTT. This translates into CATSRDRGGDADTQYF. Filled out from reference TRBV15 and TRBJ2-3, the complete variable domain reads DAMVIQNPRYQVTQFGKPVTLSCSQTLNHNVMYWYQQKSSQAPKLLFHYYDKDFNNEADTPDNFQSRRPNTSFCFLDIRSPGLGDTAMYLCATSRDRGGDADTQYFGPGTRLTVL.

This chain links TRBV11-2 with TRBJ2-5; the D is unclear. Germline CDR1 reads SGHAT; CDR2 reads FQNNGV. This CDR3 contains 13 residues. Trimming shortened V by 5 bases and J by 0 bases, and 7 bases separated the two germline ends. The CDR3 nucleotides are TGTGCCAGCAGCCCATCCAACCAAGAGACCCAGTACTTC. It codes for CASSPSNQETQYF.